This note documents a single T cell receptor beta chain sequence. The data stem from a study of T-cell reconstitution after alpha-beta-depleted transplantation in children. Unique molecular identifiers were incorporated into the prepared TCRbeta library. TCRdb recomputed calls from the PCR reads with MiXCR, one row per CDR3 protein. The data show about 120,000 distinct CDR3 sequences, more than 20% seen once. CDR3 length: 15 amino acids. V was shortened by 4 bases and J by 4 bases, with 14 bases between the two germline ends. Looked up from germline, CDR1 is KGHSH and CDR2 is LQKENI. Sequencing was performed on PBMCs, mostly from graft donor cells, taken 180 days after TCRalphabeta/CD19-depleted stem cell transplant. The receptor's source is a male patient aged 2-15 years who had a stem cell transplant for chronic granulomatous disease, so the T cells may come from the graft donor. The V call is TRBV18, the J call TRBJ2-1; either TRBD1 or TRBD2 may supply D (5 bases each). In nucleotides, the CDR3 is TGTGCCAGCTCACAACCGGGACGGACGTACAATGAGCAGTTCTTC. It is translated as CASSQPGRTYNEQFF.